Included here is one T cell receptor beta chain sequence, with context. A read error may account for a junction end that differs from germline. According to the study, genomic DNA was the template for TCR beta VDJ and CDR3 profiling. TCRdb independently ran MiXCR on the reads; one entry per CDR3 protein. The repertoire holds 270,000 or so distinct CDR3 sequences, with 65% to 90% as singletons. Only patients with CD8+CD57+ cell expansion on flow cytometry were chosen for sequencing. All participating patients were living with severe acquired aplastic anemia. The germline CDR1 and CDR2 sequences are SEHNR and FQNEAQ (reference sequence). CDR3 size: 16 residues. These data originate in a study of CD8+CD57+ T cells in acquired aplastic anemia.

This receptor was obtained from a human donor with aplastic anemia. The chain is built from TRBV7-9 and TRBJ1-2; D unclear. Sequenced: sorted CD4+, CD8+, or CD8+CD57+ T cells (not recorded which) from PBMCs. The chain's CDR3 is CASSFVPGELNFGYTF. The CDR3 DNA is TGTGCCAGCAGCTTCGTACCCGGGGAGCTGAACTTTGGCTACACCTTC.